This T cell receptor (beta chain) stems from a study of T cell repertoires in cytomegalovirus infection. The wider study: In public TCR beta signatures, there were indications of both CMV infection and matching HLA type.

The CDR3 loop spans 15 amino acids. Germline V CDR1 and CDR2: SGHTA, FQGNSA. Trimming removed 2 bases from V and 0 bases from J, with 10 bases in between. Study-level findings and limits: It was HLA-C-restricted CMV-specific TCR beta clonotypes that dominated the response ex vivo. Carriers of CMV plus the relevant HLA were identified by cumulative public TCR beta family frequency.

Many counts were recorded for this clonotype. The antigen remains unidentified. TCRdb passed the reads through MiXCR, listing each CDR3 protein once. The sample holds around 210,000 distinct CDR3 sequences, around 6.4% seen once. The gene calls are TRBV7-2 and TRBJ1-1; possible D gene TRBD1, 5 bases. Sequencing was performed on PBMCs. The sequence derives from a human donor in good health (CMV status not recorded). Some clones in this sample may be carry-over from other donors' samples. This CDR3 reads CASSLTGKMNTEAFF. CDR3 sequence (DNA): TGTGCCAGCAGCTTAACAGGAAAGATGAACACTGAAGCTTTCTTT.